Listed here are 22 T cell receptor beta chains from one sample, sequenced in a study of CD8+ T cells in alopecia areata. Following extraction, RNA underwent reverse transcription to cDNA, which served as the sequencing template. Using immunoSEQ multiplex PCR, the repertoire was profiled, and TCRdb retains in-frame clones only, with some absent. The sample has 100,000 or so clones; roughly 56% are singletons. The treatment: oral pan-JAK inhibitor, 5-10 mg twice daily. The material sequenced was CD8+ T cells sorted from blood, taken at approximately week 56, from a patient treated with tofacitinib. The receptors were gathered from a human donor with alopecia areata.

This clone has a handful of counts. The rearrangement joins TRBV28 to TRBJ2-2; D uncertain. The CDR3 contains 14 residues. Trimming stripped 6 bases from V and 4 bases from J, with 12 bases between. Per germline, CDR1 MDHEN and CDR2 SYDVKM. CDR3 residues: CASSPYKVTGELFF. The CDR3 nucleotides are TGTGCCAGCAGCCCCTACAAGGTCACCGGGGAGCTGTTTTTT.

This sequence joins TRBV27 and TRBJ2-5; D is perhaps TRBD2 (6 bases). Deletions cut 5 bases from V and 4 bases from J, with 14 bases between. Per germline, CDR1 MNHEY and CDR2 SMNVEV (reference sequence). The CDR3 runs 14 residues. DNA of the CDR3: TGTGCCAGCAGTCCCCTCGCCGGGGGAGAGACCCAGTACTTC. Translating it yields CASSPLAGGETQYF.

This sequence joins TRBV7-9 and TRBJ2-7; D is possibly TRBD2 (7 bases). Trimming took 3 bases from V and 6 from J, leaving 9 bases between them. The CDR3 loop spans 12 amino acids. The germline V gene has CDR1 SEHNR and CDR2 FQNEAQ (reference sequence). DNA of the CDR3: TGTGCCAGCAGCTTCGCGGGGGCCGAGCAGTACTTC. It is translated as CASSFAGAEQYF.

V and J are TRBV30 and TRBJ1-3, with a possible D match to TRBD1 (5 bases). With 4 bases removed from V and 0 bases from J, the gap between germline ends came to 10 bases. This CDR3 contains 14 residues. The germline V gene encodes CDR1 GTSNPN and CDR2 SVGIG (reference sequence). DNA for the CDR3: TGTGCCTGGATGGGGCAGAGCTCTGGAAACACCATATATTTT. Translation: CAWMGQSSGNTIYF.

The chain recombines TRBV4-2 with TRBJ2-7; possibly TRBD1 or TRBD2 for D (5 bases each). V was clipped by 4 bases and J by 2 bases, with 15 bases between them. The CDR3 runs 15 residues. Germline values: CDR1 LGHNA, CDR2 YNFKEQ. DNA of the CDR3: TGTGCCAGCAGCCTTGGGGGAATCTGGCCCTACGAGCAGTACTTC. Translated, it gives CASSLGGIWPYEQYF.

CDR3 residues: CASSFSGSFTDTQYF. For the CDR3, the DNA is TGTGCCAGCAGTTTTAGCGGCAGCTTCACAGATACGCAGTATTTT. The chain is built from TRBV27 and TRBJ2-3; a weak D match, TRBD2 (6 bases). This CDR3 spans 15 amino acids. V lost 3 bases to trimming and J lost 2 bases, with 12 bases between them. Germline assignment: CDR1 MNHEY and CDR2 SMNVEV (reference sequence).

The CDR3 nucleotides read TGTGCCTGGGAAGGCGGAGGGGGTCTCGGTGAAAAACTGTTTTTT. This sequence encodes CAWEGGGGLGEKLFF. The chain employs TRBV30 and TRBJ1-4; perhaps TRBD1 as D (6 bases). CDR1 is GTSNPN and CDR2 is SVGIG in the germline V gene (reference sequence). CDR3 size: 15 residues. The ends were cut back, 5 bases at V and 7 bases at J, with 20 bases in the middle.

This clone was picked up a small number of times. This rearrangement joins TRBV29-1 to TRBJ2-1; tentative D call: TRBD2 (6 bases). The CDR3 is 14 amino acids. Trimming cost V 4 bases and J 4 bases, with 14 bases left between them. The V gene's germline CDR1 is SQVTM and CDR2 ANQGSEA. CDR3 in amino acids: CSVVVVAVYNEQFF. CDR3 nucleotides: TGCAGCGTTGTCGTGGTAGCGGTTTACAATGAGCAGTTCTTC.

The CDR3 DNA reads as TGTGCCACCAGCAGAGAAGGCGCCCTGGGGGAGACCCAGTACTTC. Translated: CATSREGALGETQYF. J is TRBJ2-5 and V is TRBV15; D call uncertain. This CDR3 is 15 amino acids long. V lost 0 bases and J 5 bases, leaving 13 bases between the germline ends. Germline CDR1 and CDR2: LNHNV and YYDKDF (reference sequence). Full variable domain (remainder filled in from reference TRBV15 and TRBJ2-5): DAMVIQNPRYQVTQFGKPVTLSCSQTLNHNVMYWYQQKSSQAPKLLFHYYDKDFNNEADTPDNFQSRRPNTSFCFLDIRSPGLGDTAMYLCATSREGALGETQYFGPGTRLLVL.

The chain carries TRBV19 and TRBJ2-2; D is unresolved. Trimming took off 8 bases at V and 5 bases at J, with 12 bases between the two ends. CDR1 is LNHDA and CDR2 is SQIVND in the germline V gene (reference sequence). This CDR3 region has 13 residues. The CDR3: CASGPGLTGELFF. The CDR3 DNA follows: TGTGCCAGTGGACCGGGTCTTACCGGGGAGCTGTTTTTT.

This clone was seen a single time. CDR3 sequence reads: CSASEETQYF. In DNA, the CDR3 is TGCAGTGCTAGCGAAGAGACCCAGTACTTC. V gene TRBV20-1 combines with J gene TRBJ2-5; no reliable D call. From germline, CDR1 is DFQATT and CDR2 SNEGSKA (reference sequence). Between the trimmed V and J ends, which lost 3 bases and 3 bases, there was a span of 2 bases. This CDR3 spans 10 amino acids.

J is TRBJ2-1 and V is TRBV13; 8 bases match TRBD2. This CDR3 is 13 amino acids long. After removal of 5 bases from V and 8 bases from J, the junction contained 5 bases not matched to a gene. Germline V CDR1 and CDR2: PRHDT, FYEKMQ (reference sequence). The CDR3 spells CASSPGLDYEQFF. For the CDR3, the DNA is TGTGCCAGCAGCCCGGGACTAGATTATGAGCAGTTCTTC.

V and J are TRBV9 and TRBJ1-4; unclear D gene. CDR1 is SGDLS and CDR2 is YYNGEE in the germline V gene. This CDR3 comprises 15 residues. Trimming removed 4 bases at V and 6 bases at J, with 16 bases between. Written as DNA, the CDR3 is TGTGCCAGCAGCCCCTTTTGGCGGGCGCATGAAAAACTGTTTTTT. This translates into CASSPFWRAHEKLFF.

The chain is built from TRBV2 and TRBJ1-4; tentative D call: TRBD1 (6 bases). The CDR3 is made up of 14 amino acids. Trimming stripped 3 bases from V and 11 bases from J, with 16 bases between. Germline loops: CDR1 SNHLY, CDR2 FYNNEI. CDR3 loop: CASSEGAGREKLFF. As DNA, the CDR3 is TGTGCCAGCAGTGAGGGGGCAGGGCGAGAGAAACTGTTTTTT.

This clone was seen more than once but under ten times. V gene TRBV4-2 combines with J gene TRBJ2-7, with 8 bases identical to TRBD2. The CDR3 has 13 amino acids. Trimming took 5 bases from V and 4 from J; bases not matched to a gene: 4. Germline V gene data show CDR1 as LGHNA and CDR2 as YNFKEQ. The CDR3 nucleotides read TGTGCCAGCAGCTTAGCGGGGAGGTACGAGCAGTACTTC. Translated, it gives CASSLAGRYEQYF.

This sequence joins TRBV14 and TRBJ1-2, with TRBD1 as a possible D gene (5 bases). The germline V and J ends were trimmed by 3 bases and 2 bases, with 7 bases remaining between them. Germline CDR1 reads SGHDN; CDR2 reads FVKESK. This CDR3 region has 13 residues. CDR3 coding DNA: TGTGCCAGCAGCCAGACAGTAAACTATGGCTACACCTTC. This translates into CASSQTVNYGYTF.

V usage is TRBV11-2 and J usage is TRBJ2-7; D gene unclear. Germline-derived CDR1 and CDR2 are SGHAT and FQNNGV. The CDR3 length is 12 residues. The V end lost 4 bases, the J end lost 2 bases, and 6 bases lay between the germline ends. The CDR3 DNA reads TGTGCCAGCAGCTCCCTTCCCTACGAGCAGTACTTC. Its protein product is CASSSLPYEQYF.

CDR3 DNA: TGTGCCAGCAGTGGGGCCCGGGGGAAGAGAAGGTATGGCTACACCTTC. It translates to CASSGARGKRRYGYTF. This rearrangement joins TRBV27 to TRBJ1-2, with D tentatively TRBD1 (5 bases). The germline V gene has CDR1 MNHEY and CDR2 SMNVEV (reference sequence). This CDR3 contains 16 residues. Trimming pared 5 bases from V and 5 bases from J, leaving 21 bases between.

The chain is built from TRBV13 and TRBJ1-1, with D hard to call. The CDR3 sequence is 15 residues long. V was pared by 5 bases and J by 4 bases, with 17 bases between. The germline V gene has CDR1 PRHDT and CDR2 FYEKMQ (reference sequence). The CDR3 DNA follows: TGTGCCAGCAGCGAAGGCGGGCTTCGGAGCACTGAAGCTTTCTTT. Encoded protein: CASSEGGLRSTEAFF.

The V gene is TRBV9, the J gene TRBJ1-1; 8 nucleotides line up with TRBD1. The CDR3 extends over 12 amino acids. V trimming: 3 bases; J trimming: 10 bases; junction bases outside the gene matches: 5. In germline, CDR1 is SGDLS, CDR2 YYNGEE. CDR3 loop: CASSASDRVAFF. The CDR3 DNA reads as TGTGCCAGCAGCGCTTCGGACAGGGTAGCTTTCTTT.

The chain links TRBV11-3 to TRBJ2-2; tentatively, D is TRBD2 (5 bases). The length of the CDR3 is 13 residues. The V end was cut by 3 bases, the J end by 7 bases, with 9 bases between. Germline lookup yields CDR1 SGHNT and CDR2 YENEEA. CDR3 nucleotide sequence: TGTGCCAGCAGCTTCCGGGCGGGCGGGGAGCTGTTTTTT. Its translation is CASSFRAGGELFF. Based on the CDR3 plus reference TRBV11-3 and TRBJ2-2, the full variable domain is EAGVVQSPRYKIIEKKQPVAFWCNPISGHNTLYWYLQNLGQGPELLIRYENEEAVDDSQLPKDRFSAERLKGVDSTLKIQPAELGDSAVYLCASSFRAGGELFFGEGSRLTVL.

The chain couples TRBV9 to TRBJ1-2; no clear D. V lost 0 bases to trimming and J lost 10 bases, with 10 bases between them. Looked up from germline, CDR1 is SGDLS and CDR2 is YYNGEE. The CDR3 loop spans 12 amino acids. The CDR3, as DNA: TGTGCCAGCAGCGTAGTACCAGGAACCTACACCTTC. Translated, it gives CASSVVPGTYTF.